Listed here are 8 T cell receptor beta chains from one sample, sequenced in a study of human T cells and chemical hapten exposure. MiXCR was run by TCRdb on the RACE reads, yielding one entry per CDR3 protein. The sample consists of over 65,000 distinct CDR3 sequences, around 10% of them appearing once. Time point: patch test 2, 6 weeks after DPC sensitization. Treatment defined: therapeutic diphenylcyclopropenone sensitization with weekly scalp DPC. The specimen comprised whole blood, sampled in connection with sensitization to the hapten diphenylcyclopropenone (DPC). The receptors come from a man aged 18 to 35 with alopecia areata. Some clones in this sample may be carry-over from other donors' samples.

In its sample, this clonotype was seen a few times. The V call is TRBV6-6, the J call TRBJ2-1; TRBD2 might be the D (5 bases). Germline loops: CDR1 MNHNY, CDR2 SVGAGI (reference sequence). The V gene lost 7 bases and the J gene lost 1 base, with 14 bases spanning the gap. The CDR3 covers 15 residues. The CDR3 sequence: CASMTGSGSYNEQFF. In DNA form, the CDR3 reads TGTGCCAGCATGACGGGGAGTGGGTCCTACAATGAGCAGTTCTTC.

This chain joins TRBV9 and TRBJ2-7; no clear D. Germline V gene data show CDR1 as SGDLS and CDR2 as YYNGEE. V lost 3 bases to trimming and J lost 3 bases, with 13 bases between them. The length of the CDR3 is 14 residues. The CDR3 region is CASSARPDGYEQYF. CDR3 coding DNA: TGTGCCAGCAGCGCCAGACCGGACGGCTACGAGCAGTACTTC.

This clonotype was counted only a few times. The chain joins TRBV3-1 to TRBJ1-5; D is uncertain. Looked up from germline, CDR1 is LGHDT and CDR2 is YNNKEL (reference sequence). The CDR3 is made up of 12 amino acids. V was pared by 3 bases and J by 7 bases, with 7 bases between. The CDR3 DNA reads as TGTGCCAGCAGCCAGGTTGACCAGCCCCAGCATTTT. It is translated as CASSQVDQPQHF.

CDR3 residues: CASSLRGSSSGNTIYF. CDR3 bases: TGTGCCAGCAGCTTAAGGGGGTCTAGCTCTGGAAACACCATATATTTT. The chain recombines TRBV7-8 with TRBJ1-3; D perhaps matches TRBD1 (6 bases). Germline CDR1 SGHVS, CDR2 FQNEAQ. The germline V and J ends were trimmed by 2 bases and 0 bases, with 11 bases remaining between them. This CDR3 is built from 16 residues.

Details on this clonotype: With a much larger clone just one base away, this may be a read error. The chain joins TRBV7-9 to TRBJ2-7; TRBD1 is a possible D gene (5 bases). The CDR3 is 14 amino acids. Germline CDR1 is SEHNR and CDR2 is FQNEAQ (reference sequence). The V end lost 1 base, the J end lost 6 bases, and 13 bases lay between the germline ends. Here the CDR3 reads CASSLEVTACEQYF. CDR3 nucleotide sequence: TGTGCCAGCAGCTTAGAGGTGACAGCCTGCGAGCAGTACTTC.

There are many counts of this clonotype. This sequence joins TRBV6-4 and TRBJ2-1; 8 positions match TRBD1. The CDR3 is 13 residues long. Germline V CDR1 and CDR2: MRHNA, SNTAGT. J gave up 6 bases and V 6 bases, and 4 bases lay outside the gene matches. In DNA form, the CDR3 reads TGTGCCAGCAGGCGACAGGGGCGCAATGAGCAGTTCTTC. This sequence encodes CASRRQGRNEQFF.

This clonotype was seen repeatedly, ten times or more. The rearrangement links TRBV7-9 to TRBJ2-5; D may correspond to TRBD1 or TRBD2 (5 bases each). The germline gives CDR1 SEHNR, CDR2 FQNEAQ (reference sequence). This CDR3 spans 13 amino acids. V was shortened by 7 bases and J by 2 bases, with 11 bases between the two germline ends. This CDR3 reads CASNGGLQETQYF. The CDR3 DNA reads TGTGCCAGCAATGGGGGTTTACAAGAGACCCAGTACTTC.

This clonotype was detected only a few times. V gene TRBV13 combines with J gene TRBJ2-3; 12 bases fit TRBD2. This CDR3 has 18 amino acids. V dropped 2 bases and J dropped 5; count of bases not matched to a gene: 11. From germline, CDR1 is PRHDT and CDR2 FYEKMQ (reference sequence). The CDR3 is CASSLRKLAGGQGDTQYF. CDR3 nucleotides: TGTGCCAGCAGCTTACGGAAGCTAGCGGGGGGGCAGGGAGATACGCAGTATTTT.